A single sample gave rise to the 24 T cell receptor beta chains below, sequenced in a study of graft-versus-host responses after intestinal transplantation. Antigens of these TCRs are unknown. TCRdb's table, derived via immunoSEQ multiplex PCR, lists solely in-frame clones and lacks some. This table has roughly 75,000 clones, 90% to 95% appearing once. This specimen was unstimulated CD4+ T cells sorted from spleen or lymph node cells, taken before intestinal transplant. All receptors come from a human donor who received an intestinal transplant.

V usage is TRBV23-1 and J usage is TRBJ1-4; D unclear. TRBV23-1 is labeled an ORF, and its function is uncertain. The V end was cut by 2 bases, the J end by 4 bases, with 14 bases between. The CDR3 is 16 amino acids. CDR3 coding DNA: TGCGCCAGCAGTCAACCAAACAGCTTTTATAATGAAAAACTGTTTTTT. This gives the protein CASSQPNSFYNEKLFF.

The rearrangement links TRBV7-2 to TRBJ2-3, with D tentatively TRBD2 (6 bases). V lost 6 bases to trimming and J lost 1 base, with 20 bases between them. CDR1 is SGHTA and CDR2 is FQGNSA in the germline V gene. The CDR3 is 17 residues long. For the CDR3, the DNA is TGTGCCAGCAGTCAAAGAACGCGGACGGGGGGCACAGATACGCAGTATTTT. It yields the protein CASSQRTRTGGTDTQYF.

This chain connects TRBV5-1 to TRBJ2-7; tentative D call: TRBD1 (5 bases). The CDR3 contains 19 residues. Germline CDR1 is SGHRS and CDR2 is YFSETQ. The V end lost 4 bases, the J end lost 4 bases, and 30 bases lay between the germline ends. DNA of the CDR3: TGCGCCAGCAGCCGAGTTGCCGGCGACAGTTGGAACCCGTCATACGAGCAGTACTTC. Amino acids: CASSRVAGDSWNPSYEQYF.

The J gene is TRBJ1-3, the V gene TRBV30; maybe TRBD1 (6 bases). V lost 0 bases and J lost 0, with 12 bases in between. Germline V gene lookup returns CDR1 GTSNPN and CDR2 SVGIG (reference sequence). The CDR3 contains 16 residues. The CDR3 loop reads CAWSVGGPYSGNTIYF. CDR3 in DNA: TGTGCCTGGAGTGTCGGGGGGCCTTACTCTGGAAACACCATATATTTT.

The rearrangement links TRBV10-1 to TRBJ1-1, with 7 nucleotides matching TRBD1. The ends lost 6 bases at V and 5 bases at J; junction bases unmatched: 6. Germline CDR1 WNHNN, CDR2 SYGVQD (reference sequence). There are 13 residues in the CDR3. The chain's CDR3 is CASSDYRGTEAFF. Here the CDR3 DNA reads TGCGCCAGCAGCGACTACAGGGGTACTGAAGCTTTCTTT.

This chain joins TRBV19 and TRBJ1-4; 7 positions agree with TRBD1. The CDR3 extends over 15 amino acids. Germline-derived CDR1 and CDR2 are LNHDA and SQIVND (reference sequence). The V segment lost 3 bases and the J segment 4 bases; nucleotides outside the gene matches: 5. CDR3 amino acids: CASSISTGINEKLFF. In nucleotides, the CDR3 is TGTGCCAGTAGTATTTCGACAGGGATTAATGAAAAACTGTTTTTT.

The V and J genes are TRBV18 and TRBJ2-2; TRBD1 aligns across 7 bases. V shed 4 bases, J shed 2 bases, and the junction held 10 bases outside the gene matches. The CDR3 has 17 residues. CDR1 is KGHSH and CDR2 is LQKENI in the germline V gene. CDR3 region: CASSLTSGQPNTGELFF. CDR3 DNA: TGTGCCAGCTCACTAACCTCGGGACAGCCAAACACCGGGGAGCTGTTTTTT.

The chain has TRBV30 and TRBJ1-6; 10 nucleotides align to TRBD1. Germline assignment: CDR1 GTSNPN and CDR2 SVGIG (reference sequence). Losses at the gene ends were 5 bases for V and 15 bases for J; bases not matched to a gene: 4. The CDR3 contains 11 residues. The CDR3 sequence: CAWDRGHLLHF. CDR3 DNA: TGTGCCTGGGACAGGGGGCACCTCCTCCACTTT.

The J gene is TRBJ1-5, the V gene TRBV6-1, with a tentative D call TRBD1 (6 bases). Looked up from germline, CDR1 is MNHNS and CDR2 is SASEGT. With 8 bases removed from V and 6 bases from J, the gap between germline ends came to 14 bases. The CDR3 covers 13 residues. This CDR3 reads CASVIQGTQPQHF. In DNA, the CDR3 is TGTGCCAGCGTTATACAGGGTACTCAGCCCCAGCATTTT.

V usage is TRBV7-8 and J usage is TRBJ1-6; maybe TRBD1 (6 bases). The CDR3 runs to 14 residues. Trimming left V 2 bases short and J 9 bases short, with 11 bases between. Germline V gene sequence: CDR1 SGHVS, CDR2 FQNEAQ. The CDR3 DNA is TGTGCCAGCAGCTTACGTGACAGGACTTCACCCCTCCACTTT. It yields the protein CASSLRDRTSPLHF.

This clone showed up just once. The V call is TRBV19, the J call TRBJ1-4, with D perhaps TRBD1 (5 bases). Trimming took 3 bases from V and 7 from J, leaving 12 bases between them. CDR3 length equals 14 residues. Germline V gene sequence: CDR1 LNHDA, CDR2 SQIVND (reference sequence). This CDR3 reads CASSMRREGEKLFF. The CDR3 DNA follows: TGTGCCAGTAGTATGCGCAGGGAGGGTGAAAAACTGTTTTTT.

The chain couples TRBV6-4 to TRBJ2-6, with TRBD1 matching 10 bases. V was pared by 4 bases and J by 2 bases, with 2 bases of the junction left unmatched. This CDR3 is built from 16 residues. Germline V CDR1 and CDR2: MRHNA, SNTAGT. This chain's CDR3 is CASSGTGGPGANVLTF. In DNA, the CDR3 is TGTGCCAGCAGTGGGACAGGGGGGCCTGGGGCCAACGTCCTGACTTTC.

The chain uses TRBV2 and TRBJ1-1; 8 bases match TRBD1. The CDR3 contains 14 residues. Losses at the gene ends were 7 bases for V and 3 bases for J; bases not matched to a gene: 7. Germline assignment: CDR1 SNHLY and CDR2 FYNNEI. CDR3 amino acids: CASNSDRVDTEAFF. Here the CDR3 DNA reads TGTGCCAGCAATTCGGACAGGGTGGACACTGAAGCTTTCTTT. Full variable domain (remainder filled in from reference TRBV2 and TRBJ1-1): EPEVTQTPSHQVTQMGQEVILRCVPISNHLYFYWYRQILGQKVEFLVSFYNNEISEKSEIFDDQFSVERPDGSNFTLKIRSTKLEDSAMYFCASNSDRVDTEAFFGQGTRLTVV.

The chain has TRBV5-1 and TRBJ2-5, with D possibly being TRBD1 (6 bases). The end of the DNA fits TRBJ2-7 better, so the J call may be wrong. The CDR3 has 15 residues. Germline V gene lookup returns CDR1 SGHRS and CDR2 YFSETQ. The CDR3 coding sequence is TGCGCCAGCAGCCCCGACAGGAGCATTACCTACGAGCAGTACTTC. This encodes CASSPDRSITYEQYF.

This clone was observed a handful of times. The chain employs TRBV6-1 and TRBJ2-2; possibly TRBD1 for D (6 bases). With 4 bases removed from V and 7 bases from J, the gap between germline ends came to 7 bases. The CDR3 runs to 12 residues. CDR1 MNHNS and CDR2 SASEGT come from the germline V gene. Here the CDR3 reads CASSGTVGELFF. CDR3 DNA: TGTGCCAGCAGTGGGACAGTCGGGGAGCTGTTTTTT.

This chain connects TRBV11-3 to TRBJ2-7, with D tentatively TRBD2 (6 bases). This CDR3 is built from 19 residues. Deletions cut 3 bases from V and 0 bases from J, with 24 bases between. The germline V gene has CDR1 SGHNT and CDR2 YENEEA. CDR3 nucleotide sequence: TGTGCCAGCAGCTTCGGTATGAGGGTACGGGTGGGGGGCTCCTACGAGCAGTACTTC. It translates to CASSFGMRVRVGGSYEQYF.

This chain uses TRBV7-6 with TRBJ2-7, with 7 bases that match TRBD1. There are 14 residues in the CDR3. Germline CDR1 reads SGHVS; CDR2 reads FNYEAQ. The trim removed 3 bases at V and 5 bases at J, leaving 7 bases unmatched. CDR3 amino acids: CASSFDRVDDEQYF. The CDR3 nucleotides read TGTGCCAGCAGCTTTGACAGGGTGGACGACGAGCAGTACTTC.

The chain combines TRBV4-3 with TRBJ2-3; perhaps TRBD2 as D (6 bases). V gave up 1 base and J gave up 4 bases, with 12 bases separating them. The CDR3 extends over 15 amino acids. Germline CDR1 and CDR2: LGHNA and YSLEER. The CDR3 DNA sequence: TGCGCCAGCAGCCAAGGGGGACTCAACTCAGATACGCAGTATTTT. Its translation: CASSQGGLNSDTQYF.

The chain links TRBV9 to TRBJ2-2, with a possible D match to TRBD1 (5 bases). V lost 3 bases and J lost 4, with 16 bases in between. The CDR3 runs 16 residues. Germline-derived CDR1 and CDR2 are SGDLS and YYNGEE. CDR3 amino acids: CASSAISGLSTGELFF. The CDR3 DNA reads TGTGCCAGCAGCGCGATTTCAGGGTTGTCCACCGGGGAGCTGTTTTTT.

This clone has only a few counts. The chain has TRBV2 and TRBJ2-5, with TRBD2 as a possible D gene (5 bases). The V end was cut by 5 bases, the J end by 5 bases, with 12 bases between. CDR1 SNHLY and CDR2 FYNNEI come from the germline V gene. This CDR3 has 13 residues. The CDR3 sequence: CASSPRRKETQYF. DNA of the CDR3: TGTGCCAGCAGTCCCCGGAGGAAGGAGACCCAGTACTTC.

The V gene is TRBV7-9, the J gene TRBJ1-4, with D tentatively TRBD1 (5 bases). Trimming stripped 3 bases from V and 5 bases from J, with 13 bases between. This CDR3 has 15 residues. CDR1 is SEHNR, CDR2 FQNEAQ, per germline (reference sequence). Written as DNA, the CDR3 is TGTGCCAGCAGCTTTCTCGGCAGGGAAAATGAAAAACTGTTTTTT. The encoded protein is CASSFLGRENEKLFF.

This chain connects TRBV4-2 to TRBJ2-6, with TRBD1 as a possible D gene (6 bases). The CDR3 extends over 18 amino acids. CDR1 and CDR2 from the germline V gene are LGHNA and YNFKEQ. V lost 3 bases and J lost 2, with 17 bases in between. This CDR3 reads CASSHTPAGEAGANVLTF. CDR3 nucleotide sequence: TGTGCCAGCAGCCATACCCCCGCAGGGGAAGCTGGGGCCAACGTCCTGACTTTC.

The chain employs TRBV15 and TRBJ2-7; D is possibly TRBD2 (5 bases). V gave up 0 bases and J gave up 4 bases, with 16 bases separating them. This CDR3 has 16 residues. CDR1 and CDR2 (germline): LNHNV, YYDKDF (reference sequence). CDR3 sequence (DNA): TGTGCCACCAGCAGAGATGTCGGAGGCCTGGGGTACGAGCAGTACTTC. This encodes CATSRDVGGLGYEQYF.

The CDR3 DNA reads as TGTGCCAGCAGCCGGGGACTAGCGGGGGAAGAGACCCAGTACTTC. It translates to CASSRGLAGEETQYF. This chain uses TRBV7-2 with TRBJ2-5, with TRBD2 identical over 14 bases. The V gene's germline CDR1 is SGHTA and CDR2 FQGNSA. This CDR3 spans 15 amino acids. With 5 bases clipped from V and 3 bases from J, the junction kept 2 bases outside the gene matches.